The clone carrying this T cell receptor beta chain was seen a single time. As handled by the study authors: Counts of nucleated cells, estimated from reference gene primer amplification, were obtained. Repertoires were generated with immunoSEQ multiplex PCR, while TCRdb's copy carries only in-frame clones and drops some. The V and J calls and clone size are taken from that table; D and trimming were inferred from the DNA. The sample has 55,000 to 75,000 clones, 70% to 85% seen once. These data come from a study of blood T cell repertoires in COVID-19. Study-wide context: Samples of COVID-19 (acute and convalescent) were obtained from the United States, Italy and Spain. T cells, B-cell-depleted T cells, or PBMCs supplied cDNA or gDNA.

This CDR3 region has 13 residues. V shed 3 bases, J shed 5 bases, and the junction held 4 bases outside the gene matches. Germline V gene lookup returns CDR1 SGDLS and CDR2 YYNGEE. This clonotype was sampled from a man between 65 and 79 years old with acute or convalescent COVID-19. V gene TRBV9 combines with J gene TRBJ1-1; 7 bases line up with TRBD1. The sample comprised peripheral blood. The CDR3 region is CASSASGQTEAFF. The DNA for the CDR3 is TGTGCCAGCAGCGCCTCGGGACAGACTGAAGCTTTCTTT.